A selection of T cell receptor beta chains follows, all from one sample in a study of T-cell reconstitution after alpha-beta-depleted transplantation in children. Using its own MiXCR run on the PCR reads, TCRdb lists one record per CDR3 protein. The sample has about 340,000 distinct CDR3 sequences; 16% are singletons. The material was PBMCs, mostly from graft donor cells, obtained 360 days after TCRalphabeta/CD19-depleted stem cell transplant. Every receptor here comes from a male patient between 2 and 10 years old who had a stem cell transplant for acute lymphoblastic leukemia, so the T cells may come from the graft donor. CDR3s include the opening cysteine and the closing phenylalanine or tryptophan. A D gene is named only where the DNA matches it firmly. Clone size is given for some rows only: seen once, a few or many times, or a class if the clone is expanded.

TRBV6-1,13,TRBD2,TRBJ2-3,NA,CASNRASGRTQYF,TGTGCCAGCAATCGGGCTAGCGGGAGAACGCAGTATTTT
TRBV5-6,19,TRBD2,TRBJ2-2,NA,CASSLGLLAGDLMAGELFF,TGTGCCAGCAGCTTGGGCCTCCTAGCGGGAGATTTGATGGCCGGGGAGCTGTTTTTT
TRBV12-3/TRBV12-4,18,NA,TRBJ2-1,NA,CASSFKARLARGGYEQFF,TGTGCCAGCAGTTTTAAGGCTCGGCTAGCAAGGGGGGGGTATGAGCAGTTCTTC
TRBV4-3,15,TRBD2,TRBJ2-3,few,CASSPLAGALDTQYF,TGCGCCAGCAGCCCCCTAGCGGGAGCCCTCGATACGCAGTATTTT
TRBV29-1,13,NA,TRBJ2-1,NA,CSVEVGVGNEQFF,TGCAGCGTTGAGGTGGGAGTAGGGAATGAGCAGTTCTTC
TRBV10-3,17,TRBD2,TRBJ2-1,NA,CAISESYLAGPFNEQFF,TGTGCCATCAGTGAGTCGTATCTAGCGGGACCTTTCAATGAGCAGTTCTTC
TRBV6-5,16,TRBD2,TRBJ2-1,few,CASSYPSGRGYNEQFF,TGTGCCAGCAGTTACCCCAGCGGGAGGGGTTACAATGAGCAGTTCTTC
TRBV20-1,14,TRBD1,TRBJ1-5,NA,CSAPGQGRNQPQHF,TGCAGCGCTCCGGGACAGGGGCGGAATCAGCCCCAGCATTTT
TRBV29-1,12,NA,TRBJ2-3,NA,CSDDSSTDTQYF,TGCAGCGACGACTCGAGCACAGATACGCAGTATTTT
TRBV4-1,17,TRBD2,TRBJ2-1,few,CASSQPSGRAGNNEQFF,TGCGCCAGCAGCCAGCCTAGCGGGAGGGCCGGGAACAATGAGCAGTTCTTC
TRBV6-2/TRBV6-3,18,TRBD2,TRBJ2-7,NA,CASSYRTWTSGSAYEQYF,TGTGCCAGCAGTTACCGCACTTGGACTAGCGGGAGTGCCTACGAGCAGTACTTC
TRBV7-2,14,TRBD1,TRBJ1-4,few,CASTSNRGQEKLFF,TGTGCCAGCACTTCTAACAGGGGGCAGGAAAAACTGTTTTTT
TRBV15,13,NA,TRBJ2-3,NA,CATSNGGTDTQYF,TGTGCCACCAGCAACGGGGGTACAGATACGCAGTATTTT
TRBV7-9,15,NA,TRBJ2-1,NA,CASSLPLTRSGEQFF,TGTGCCAGCAGCTTACCCCTTACTAGGTCCGGTGAGCAGTTCTTC
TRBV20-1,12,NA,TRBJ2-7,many,CSRDSISYEQYF,TGCAGCCGGGACTCTATCTCCTACGAGCAGTACTTC
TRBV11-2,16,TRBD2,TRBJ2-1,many,CASSLAGGSSYNEQFF,TGTGCCAGCAGCTTAGCGGGAGGGAGCTCCTACAATGAGCAGTTCTTC
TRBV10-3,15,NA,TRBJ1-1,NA,CAISEGSEPNTEAFF,TGTGCCATCAGTGAGGGCAGTGAACCGAACACTGAAGCTTTCTTT
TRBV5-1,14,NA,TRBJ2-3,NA,CASSLDVPTDTQYF,TGCGCCAGCAGCTTGGACGTCCCAACAGATACGCAGTATTTT
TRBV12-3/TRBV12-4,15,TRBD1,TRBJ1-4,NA,CASSFRQGPNEKLFF,TGTGCCAGCAGTTTTAGACAGGGCCCAAATGAAAAACTGTTTTTT
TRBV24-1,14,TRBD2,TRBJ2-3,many,CATSDPSGRGTQYF,TGTGCCACCAGTGATCCTAGCGGGAGAGGTACGCAGTATTTT
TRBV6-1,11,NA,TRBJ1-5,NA,CASSETQPQHF,TGTGCCAGCAGTGAAACCCAGCCCCAGCATTTT
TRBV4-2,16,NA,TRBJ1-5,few,CASSQDPINGNQPQHF,TGTGCCAGCAGCCAAGATCCCATAAATGGCAATCAGCCCCAGCATTTT
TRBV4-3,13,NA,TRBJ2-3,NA,CASSQDTGNTQYF,TGCGCCAGCAGCCAAGATACAGGGAATACGCAGTATTTT
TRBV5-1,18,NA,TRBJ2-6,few,CASSLEPLAASGANVLTF,TGCGCCAGCAGCTTGGAACCCCTAGCAGCTTCTGGGGCCAACGTCCTGACTTTC
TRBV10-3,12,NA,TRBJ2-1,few,CAISESQVEQFF,TGTGCCATCAGTGAGTCGCAGGTCGAGCAGTTCTTC
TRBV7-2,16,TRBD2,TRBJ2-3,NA,CASSLVNSGSTDTQYF,TGTGCCAGCAGCTTAGTCAATAGCGGGAGCACAGATACGCAGTATTTT
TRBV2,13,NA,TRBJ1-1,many,CASSEVGRTEAFF,TGTGCCAGCAGTGAAGTGGGGAGGACTGAAGCTTTCTTT
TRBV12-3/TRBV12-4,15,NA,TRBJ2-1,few,CASSRDFRDGNEQFF,TGTGCCAGCAGTCGGGACTTTCGGGACGGCAATGAGCAGTTCTTC
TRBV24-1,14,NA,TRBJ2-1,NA,CATSDSETYNEQFF,TGTGCCACCAGTGATTCAGAAACCTACAATGAGCAGTTCTTC
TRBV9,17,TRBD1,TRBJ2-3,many,CASSVDAGTGPPDTQYF,TGTGCCAGCAGCGTAGATGCCGGGACAGGGCCCCCAGATACGCAGTATTTT
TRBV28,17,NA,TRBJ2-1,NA,CASSLRIILQPGNEQFF,TGTGCCAGCAGTTTAAGAATTATTCTACAACCGGGCAATGAGCAGTTCTTC
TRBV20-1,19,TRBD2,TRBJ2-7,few,CSARDPPHFLAASSYEQYF,TGCAGTGCTAGAGATCCCCCACACTTTCTAGCGGCCTCTTCCTACGAGCAGTACTTC
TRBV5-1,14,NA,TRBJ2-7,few,CASSLVAGAEEQYF,TGCGCCAGCAGCTTGGTGGCGGGGGCGGAAGAGCAGTACTTC
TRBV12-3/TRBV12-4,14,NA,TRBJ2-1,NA,CAILLRDTSNEQFF,TGTGCCATCCTTCTACGGGACACCTCAAATGAGCAGTTCTTC
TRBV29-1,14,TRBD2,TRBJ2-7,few,CSVTGGGKVYEQYF,TGCAGCGTCACGGGGGGTGGGAAGGTGTACGAGCAGTACTTC
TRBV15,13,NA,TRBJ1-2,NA,CATSRDRAYGYTF,TGTGCCACCAGCAGAGATAGGGCCTATGGCTACACCTTC
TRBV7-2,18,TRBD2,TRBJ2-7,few,CASSLALGLAGGPYEQYF,TGTGCCAGCAGCTTAGCCCTGGGACTAGCGGGAGGCCCATACGAGCAGTACTTC
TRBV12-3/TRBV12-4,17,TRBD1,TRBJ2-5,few,CASSNYRDRGNQETQYF,TGTGCCAGCAGTAATTACCGGGACAGGGGAAACCAAGAGACCCAGTACTTC
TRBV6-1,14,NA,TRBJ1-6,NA,CASSASVVKAPLHF,TGTGCCAGCAGTGCAAGCGTCGTGAAGGCACCCCTCCACTTT
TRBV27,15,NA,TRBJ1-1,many,CASSSLDTSDTEAFF,TGTGCCAGCAGTTCCTTGGACACTTCCGACACTGAAGCTTTCTTT
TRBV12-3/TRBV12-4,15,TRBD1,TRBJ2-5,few,CASSSDRDGRETQYF,TGTGCCAGCAGTTCCGACAGGGACGGTCGGGAGACCCAGTACTTC
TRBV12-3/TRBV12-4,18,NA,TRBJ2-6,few,CASSLGPLTGSGANVLTF,TGTGCCAGCAGTTTAGGGCCCTTAACAGGATCTGGGGCCAACGTCCTGACTTTC
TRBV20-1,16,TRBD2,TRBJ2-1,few,CSARAGGTSGSDEQFF,TGCAGTGCTAGAGCGGGGGGGACTAGCGGGAGCGATGAGCAGTTCTTC
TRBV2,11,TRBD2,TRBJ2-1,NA,CASPSGFEQFF,TGTGCCAGCCCTAGCGGGTTTGAGCAGTTCTTC
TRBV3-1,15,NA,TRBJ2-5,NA,CASSQEVAARETQYF,TGTGCCAGCAGCCAAGAGGTGGCCGCGAGGGAGACCCAGTACTTC
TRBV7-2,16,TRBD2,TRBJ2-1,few,CASSKLGGSSYNEQFF,TGTGCCAGCAGCAAATTAGGCGGGAGCTCCTACAATGAGCAGTTCTTC
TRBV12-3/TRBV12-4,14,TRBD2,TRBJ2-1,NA,CASTPGLVFNEQFF,TGTGCCAGCACTCCGGGACTAGTCTTCAATGAGCAGTTCTTC
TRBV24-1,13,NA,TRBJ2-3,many,CATRASGTDTQYF,TGTGCCACCAGGGCTAGCGGCACAGATACGCAGTATTTT
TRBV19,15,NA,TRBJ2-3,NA,CASSIAGIRTDTQYF,TGTGCCAGTAGTATAGCCGGGATCCGAACAGATACGCAGTATTTT
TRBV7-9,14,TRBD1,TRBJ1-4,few,CASRGQPFNEKLFF,TGTGCCAGCAGGGGACAGCCGTTTAATGAAAAACTGTTTTTT
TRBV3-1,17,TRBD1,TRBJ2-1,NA,CACSQDRGQGAGNEQFF,TGTGCCTGCAGCCAAGATCGGGGACAGGGGGCGGGGAATGAGCAGTTCTTC
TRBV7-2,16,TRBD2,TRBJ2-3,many,CASRQLAGGPTDTQYF,TGTGCCAGCCGCCAACTAGCGGGAGGGCCGACCGATACGCAGTATTTT
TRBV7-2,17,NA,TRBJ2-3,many,CASSLVILAPSRDTQYF,TGTGCCAGCAGCTTAGTGATACTAGCCCCGTCGCGGGATACGCAGTATTTT
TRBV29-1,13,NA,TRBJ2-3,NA,CSVAYRETDTQYF,TGCAGCGTTGCTTACAGGGAGACAGATACGCAGTATTTT
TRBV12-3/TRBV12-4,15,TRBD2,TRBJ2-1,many,CASSLEGRVYNEQFF,TGTGCCAGCAGTTTAGAAGGGAGGGTTTACAATGAGCAGTTCTTC
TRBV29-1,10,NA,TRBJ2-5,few,CSVVLETQYF,TGCAGCGTTGTTCTGGAGACCCAGTACTTC
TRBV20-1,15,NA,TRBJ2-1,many,CSARDLGSISDEQFF,TGCAGTGCTAGAGATTTAGGGTCTATAAGCGATGAGCAGTTCTTC